This T cell receptor (beta chain) was captured in a study of T-cell memory formation after mild COVID-19. Background on the study: The two donors had largely donor-specific TCR clusters. General observations from the study: Among clones contracting day 15 to 85, CD4/CD8 was balanced, whereas later expanders leaned CD4+.

One entry per CDR3 protein, called by TCRdb with MiXCR from the 5' RACE reads. In the table there are about 110,000 distinct CDR3 sequences, roughly a sixth of which are singletons. This clonotype was counted many times. The antigen is not known. The CDR3 consists of 16 residues. The V end was cut by 3 bases, the J end by 4 bases, with 18 bases between. Germline V gives CDR1 ENHRY, CDR2 SYGVKD. Material for sequencing was PBMCs or a T cell subset sorted from them (not recorded which). The clonotype originates from a young man who had mild COVID-19 (a few samples of this study predate the infection). Cell type and time point are not known. The rearrangement joins TRBV10-3 to TRBJ2-5; D may match TRBD1 or TRBD2 (6 bases each). The CDR3 DNA reads TGTGCCATCAGTGACGGGGGACAAGCCCTTGGAGAGACCCAGTACTTC. Its translation is CAISDGGQALGETQYF.